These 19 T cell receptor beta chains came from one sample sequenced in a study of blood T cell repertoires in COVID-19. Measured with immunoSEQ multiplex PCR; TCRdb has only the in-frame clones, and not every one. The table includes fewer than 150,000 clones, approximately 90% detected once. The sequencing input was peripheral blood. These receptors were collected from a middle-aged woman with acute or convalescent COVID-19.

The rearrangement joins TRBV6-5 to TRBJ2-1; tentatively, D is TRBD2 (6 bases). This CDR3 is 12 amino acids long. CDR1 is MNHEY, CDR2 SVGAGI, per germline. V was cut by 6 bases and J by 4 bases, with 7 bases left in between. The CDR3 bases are TGTGCCAGCAGGGACTATTACAATGAGCAGTTCTTC. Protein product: CASRDYYNEQFF.

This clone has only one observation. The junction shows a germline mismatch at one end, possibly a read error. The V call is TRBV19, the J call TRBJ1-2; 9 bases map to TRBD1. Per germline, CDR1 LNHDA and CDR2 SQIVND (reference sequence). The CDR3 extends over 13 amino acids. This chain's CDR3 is CASSIPGTGQSAF. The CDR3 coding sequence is TGTGCCAGTAGTATACCCGGGACAGGGCAGTCAGCCTTC.

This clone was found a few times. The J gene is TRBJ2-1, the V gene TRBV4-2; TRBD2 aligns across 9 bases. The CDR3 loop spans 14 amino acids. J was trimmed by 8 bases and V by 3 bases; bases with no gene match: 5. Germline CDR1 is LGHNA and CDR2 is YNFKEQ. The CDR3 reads CASSQGLATDEQFF. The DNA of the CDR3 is TGTGCCAGCAGCCAGGGACTAGCAACGGATGAGCAGTTCTTC.

The CDR3 spells CASSPDRDEAFF. The CDR3 DNA follows: TGCGCCAGCAGCCCTGACAGGGACGAAGCTTTCTTT. V gene TRBV5-1 combines with J gene TRBJ1-1, with 7 bases lining up with TRBD1. The CDR3 spans 12 residues. The V gene end was trimmed by 4 bases and the J gene end by 8 bases; junction bases not matched to a gene: 5. The V gene's germline CDR1 is SGHRS and CDR2 YFSETQ. Full variable domain (remainder filled in from reference TRBV5-1 and TRBJ1-1): KAGVTQTPRYLIKTRGQQVTLSCSPISGHRSVSWYQQTPGQGLQFLFEYFSETQRNKGNFPGRFSGRQFSNSRSEMNVSTLELGDSALYLCASSPDRDEAFFGQGTRLTVV.

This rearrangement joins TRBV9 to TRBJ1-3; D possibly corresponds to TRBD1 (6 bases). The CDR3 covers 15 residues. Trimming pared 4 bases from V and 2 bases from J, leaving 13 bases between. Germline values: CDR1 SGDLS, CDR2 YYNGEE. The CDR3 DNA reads TGTGCCAGCAGCACTCAGGGGTACCCTGGAAACACCATATATTTT. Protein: CASSTQGYPGNTIYF.

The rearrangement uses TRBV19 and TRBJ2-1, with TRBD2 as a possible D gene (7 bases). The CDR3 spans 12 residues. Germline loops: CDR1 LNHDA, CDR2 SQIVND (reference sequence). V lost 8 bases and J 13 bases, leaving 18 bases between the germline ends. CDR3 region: CASLPPGGLQFF. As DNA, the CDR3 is TGTGCCAGTCTTCCCCCGGGGGGCCTCCAGTTCTTC.

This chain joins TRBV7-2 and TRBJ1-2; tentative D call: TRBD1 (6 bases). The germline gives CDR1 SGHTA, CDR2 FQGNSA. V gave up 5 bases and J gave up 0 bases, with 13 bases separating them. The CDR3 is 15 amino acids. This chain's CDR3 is CASSPQGESNYGYTF. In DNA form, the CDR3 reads TGTGCCAGCAGCCCACAGGGCGAATCTAACTATGGCTACACCTTC.

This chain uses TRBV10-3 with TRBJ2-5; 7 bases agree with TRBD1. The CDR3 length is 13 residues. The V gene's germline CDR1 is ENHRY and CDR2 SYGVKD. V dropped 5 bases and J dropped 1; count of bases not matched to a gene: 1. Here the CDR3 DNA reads TGTGCCATCAGTAGGACAGGCCAAGAGACCCAGTACTTC. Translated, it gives CAISRTGQETQYF.

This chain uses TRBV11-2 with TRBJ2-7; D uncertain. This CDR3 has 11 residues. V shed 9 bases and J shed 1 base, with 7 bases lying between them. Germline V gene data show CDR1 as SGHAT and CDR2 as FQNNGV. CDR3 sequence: CASQRSYEQYF. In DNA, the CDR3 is TGTGCCAGTCAGCGTTCCTACGAGCAGTACTTC.

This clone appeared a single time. This chain's CDR3 is CASSSRGGLSDTQYF. CDR3 nucleotides: TGTGCCAGCAGCTCCCGCGGGGGGCTCTCAGATACGCAGTATTTT. V is TRBV5-4 and J is TRBJ2-3; 8 bases map to TRBD2. Per germline, CDR1 SGHNT and CDR2 YYREEE (reference sequence). After removal of 3 bases from V and 4 bases from J, the junction contained 7 bases not matched to a gene. CDR3 length: 15 residues.

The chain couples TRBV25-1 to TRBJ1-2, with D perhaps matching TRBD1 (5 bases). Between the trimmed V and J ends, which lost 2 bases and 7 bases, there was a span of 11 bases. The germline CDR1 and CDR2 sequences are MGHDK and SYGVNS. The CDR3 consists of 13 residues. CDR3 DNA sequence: TGTGCCAGCAGTGAAACCAGGGCCGCTGGCTACACCTTC. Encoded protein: CASSETRAAGYTF.

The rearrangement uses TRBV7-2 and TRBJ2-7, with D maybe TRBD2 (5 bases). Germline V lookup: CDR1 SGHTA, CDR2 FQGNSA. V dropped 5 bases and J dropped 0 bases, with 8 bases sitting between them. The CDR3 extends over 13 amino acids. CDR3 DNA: TGTGCCAGCAGCCCCGGGAACTCCTACGAGCAGTACTTC. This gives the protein CASSPGNSYEQYF.

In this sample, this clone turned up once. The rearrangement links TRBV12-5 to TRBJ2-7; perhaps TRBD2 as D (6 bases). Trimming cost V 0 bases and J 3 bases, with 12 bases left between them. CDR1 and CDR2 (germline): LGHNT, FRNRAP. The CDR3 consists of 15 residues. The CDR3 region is CASGLVVGGNYEQYF. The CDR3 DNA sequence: TGTGCTAGTGGTTTGGTCGTTGGGGGGAACTACGAGCAGTACTTC.

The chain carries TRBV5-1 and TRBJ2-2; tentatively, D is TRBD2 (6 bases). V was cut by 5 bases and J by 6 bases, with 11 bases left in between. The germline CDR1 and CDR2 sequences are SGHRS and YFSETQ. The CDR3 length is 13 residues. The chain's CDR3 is CASRPASAGELFF. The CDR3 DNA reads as TGCGCCAGCAGACCCGCTAGCGCCGGGGAGCTGTTTTTT. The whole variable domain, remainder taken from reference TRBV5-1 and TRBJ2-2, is KAGVTQTPRYLIKTRGQQVTLSCSPISGHRSVSWYQQTPGQGLQFLFEYFSETQRNKGNFPGRFSGRQFSNSRSEMNVSTLELGDSALYLCASRPASAGELFFGEGSRLTVL.

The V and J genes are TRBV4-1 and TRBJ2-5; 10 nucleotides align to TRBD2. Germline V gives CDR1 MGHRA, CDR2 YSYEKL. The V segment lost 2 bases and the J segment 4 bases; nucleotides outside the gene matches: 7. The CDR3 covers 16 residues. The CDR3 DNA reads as TGCGCCAGCAGCCAATTAAGCGGGGGGGGAGGAGAGACCCAGTACTTC. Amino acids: CASSQLSGGGGETQYF.

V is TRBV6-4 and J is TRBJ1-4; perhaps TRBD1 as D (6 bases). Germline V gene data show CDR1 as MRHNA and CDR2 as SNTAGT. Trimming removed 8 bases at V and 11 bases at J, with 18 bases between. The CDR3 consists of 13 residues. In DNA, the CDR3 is TGTGCCAGCCAAAACAGGGAGGGATCGAAACTGTTTTTT. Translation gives CASQNREGSKLFF.

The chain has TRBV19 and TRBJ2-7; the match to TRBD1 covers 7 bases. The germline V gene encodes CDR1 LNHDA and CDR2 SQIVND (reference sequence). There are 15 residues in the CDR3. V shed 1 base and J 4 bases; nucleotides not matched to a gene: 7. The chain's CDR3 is CASSIGQGAEYEQYF. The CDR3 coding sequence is TGTGCCAGTAGTATAGGACAGGGAGCCGAATACGAGCAGTACTTC.

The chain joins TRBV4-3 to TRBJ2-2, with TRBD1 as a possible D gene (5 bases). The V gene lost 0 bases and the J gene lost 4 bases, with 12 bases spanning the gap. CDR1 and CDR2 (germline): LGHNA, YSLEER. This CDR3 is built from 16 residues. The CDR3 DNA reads TGCGCCAGCAGCCAAGAACCTACAGGTTTCACCGGGGAGCTGTTTTTT. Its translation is CASSQEPTGFTGELFF.

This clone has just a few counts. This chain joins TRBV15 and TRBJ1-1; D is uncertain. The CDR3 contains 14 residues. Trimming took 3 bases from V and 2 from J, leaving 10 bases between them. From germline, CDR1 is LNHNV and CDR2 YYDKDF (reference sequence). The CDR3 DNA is TGTGCCACCAGCAGTTTTTCCGGTAACACTGAAGCTTTCTTT. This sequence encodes CATSSFSGNTEAFF.